This T cell receptor beta chain was captured by sequencing in a study of T cells in Graves' hyperthyroidism and ophthalmopathy. RNA transcripts were the template for amplifying TCR beta CDR3 regions. HTBI primers were the set used in a first-round RT-PCR of the TCR CDR3. TCRdb re-analysed the multiplex PCR reads in MiXCR, keeping a single row per CDR3 protein. The data show about 840,000 distinct CDR3 sequences, with over 35% seen just once and around 10% held by the top ten. This clonotype appeared a few times. Using more than 8 ml of fresh peripheral blood, PBMCs were prepared. This CDR3 is 14 amino acids long. V lost 2 bases to trimming and J lost 0 bases; unmatched junction nucleotides: 1. Per the germline V gene, CDR1 is MNHNY and CDR2 is SVGAGI (reference sequence).

The V and J genes are TRBV6-6 and TRBJ2-7; 7 bases line up with TRBD2. Sequenced material: blood. The sequence came from a man younger than 35 with Graves' hyperthyroidism. In DNA, the CDR3 is TGTGCCAGCAGTTACGAGCGGGGCTCCTACGAGCAGTACTTC. Protein: CASSYERGSYEQYF.